The clone carrying this T cell receptor beta chain occurred once. The junction departs from the called germline gene at one end, perhaps through a read error. The entirety of the isolated RNA underwent reverse transcription, so expressed TCRB transcripts were sequenced. Using immunoSEQ multiplex PCR, the repertoire was profiled, and TCRdb retains in-frame clones only, with some absent. The table has some 410,000 clones, 11% to 15% seen once. Germline V lookup: CDR1 LNHNV, CDR2 YYDKDF (reference sequence). This CDR3 has 17 amino acids. The data were obtained in a study of beta chain features in type 1 diabetes. Whole-study context: Across the samples, approximately 98,000,000 sorted cells were examined in total.

The clonotype originates from a man aged 30 to 45 in good health. The sample consisted of naive CD4+ T cells from blood. The chain carries TRBV15 and TRBJ1-2; 9 nucleotides agree with TRBD1. CDR3 sequence reads: CATSMSSGTGLDYGHTF. Here the CDR3 DNA reads TGTGCCACCAGCATGTCATCCGGGACAGGGCTTGACTATGGCCACACCTTC. The complete variable domain, with remaining parts taken from reference TRBV15 and TRBJ1-2, reads DAMVIQNPRYQVTQFGKPVTLSCSQTLNHNVMYWYQQKSSQAPKLLFHYYDKDFNNEADTPDNFQSRRPNTSFCFLDIRSPGLGDTAMYLCATSMSSGTGLDYGHTFGSGTRLTVV.